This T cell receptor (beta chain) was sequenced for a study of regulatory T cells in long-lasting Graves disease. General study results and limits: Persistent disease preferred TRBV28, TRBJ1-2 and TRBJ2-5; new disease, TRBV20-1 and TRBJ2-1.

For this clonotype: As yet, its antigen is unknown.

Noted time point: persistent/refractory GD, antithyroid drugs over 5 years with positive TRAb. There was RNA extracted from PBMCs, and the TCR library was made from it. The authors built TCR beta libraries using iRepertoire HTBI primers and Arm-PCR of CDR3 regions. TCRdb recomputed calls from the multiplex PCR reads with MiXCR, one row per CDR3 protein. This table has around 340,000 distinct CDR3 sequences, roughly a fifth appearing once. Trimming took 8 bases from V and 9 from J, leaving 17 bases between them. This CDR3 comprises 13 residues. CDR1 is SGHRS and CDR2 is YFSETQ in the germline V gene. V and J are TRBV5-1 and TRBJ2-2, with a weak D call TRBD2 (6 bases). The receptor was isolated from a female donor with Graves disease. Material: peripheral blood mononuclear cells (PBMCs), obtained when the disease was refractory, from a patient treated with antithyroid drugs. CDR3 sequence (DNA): TGCGCCAGTCGGGAGAGTCTGGGAAGGGAGCTGTTTTTT. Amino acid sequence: CASRESLGRELFF.